The clone carrying this T cell receptor beta chain has more than one count but fewer than ten. As the template, RNA transcripts were used to amplify TCR beta CDR3 regions. HTBI primers primed a first-round RT-PCR, and a second-round multiplex PCR followed. A single record per CDR3 protein comes from TCRdb applying MiXCR to the multiplex PCR reads. The sample lists 350,000 to 400,000 distinct CDR3 sequences; approximately 15% were seen once. The sample comes from a study of Graves' ophthalmopathy and Graves' hyperthyroidism. In the study overall: Untreated patients at initial diagnosis provided peripheral blood.

Trimming at V came to 4 bases and at J to 5 bases, leaving 11 bases not matched to a gene. Germline loops: CDR1 SGHRS, CDR2 YFSETQ. CDR3 length equals 16 residues. Input material: peripheral blood. The TCR was taken from a young woman with stable Graves' hyperthyroidism. This chain connects TRBV5-1 to TRBJ1-4, with TRBD1 identical over 7 bases. For the CDR3, the DNA is TGCGCCAGCAGCCCCGGGCAGGGGGGTTGGAATGAAAAACTGTTTTTT. It is translated as CASSPGQGGWNEKLFF. The full variable domain, rest sourced from reference TRBV5-1 and TRBJ1-4, is KAGVTQTPRYLIKTRGQQVTLSCSPISGHRSVSWYQQTPGQGLQFLFEYFSETQRNKGNFPGRFSGRQFSNSRSEMNVSTLELGDSALYLCASSPGQGGWNEKLFFGSGTQLSVL.